This T cell receptor beta chain stems from a study of PD-1 blockade in classical Hodgkin lymphoma. Sequencing used immunoSEQ multiplex PCR; TCRdb keeps in-frame clones, though not all of them. The repertoire holds tens of thousands of clones, with about 78% as singletons. Germline loops: CDR1 SGHTA, CDR2 FQGNSA. This CDR3 comprises 15 residues. Trimming removed 5 bases from V and 4 bases from J, with 15 bases in between. In every patient, relapse followed autologous stem cell transplantation, while exposure to brentuximab vedotin differed. The material sequenced was peripheral blood mononuclear cells (PBMCs), taken before the second cycle of nivolumab. This sequence was found in a human donor with classical Hodgkin lymphoma. This chain uses TRBV7-2 with TRBJ2-1, with D perhaps TRBD1 (6 bases). The CDR3 DNA sequence: TGTGCCAGCAGCCTGGGGGTGGGGGCTTACAATGAGCAGTTCTTC. Translation: CASSLGVGAYNEQFF. Full variable domain (remainder filled in from reference TRBV7-2 and TRBJ2-1): GAGVSQSPSNKVTEKGKDVELRCDPISGHTALYWYRQSLGQGLEFLIYFQGNSAPDKSGLPSDRFSAERTGGSVSTLTIQRTQQEDSAVYLCASSLGVGAYNEQFFGPGTRLTVL.